The present TCR beta chain was sequenced within a study of cytomegalovirus exposure and HLA in healthy donors. The primer mix had 60 Vbeta and 13 Jbeta primers. TCRdb's copy holds only in-frame clones and misses some; the assay was immunoSEQ multiplex PCR. Recorded here are some 70,000 clones; the top ten clones represent less than 6%. Deletions cut 5 bases from V and 5 bases from J, with 16 bases between. Looked up from germline, CDR1 is SGHTA and CDR2 is FQGNSA. This CDR3 has 15 residues. Sequencing was performed on PBMCs. The sequence was collected from a man in his forties or fifties in good health and CMV-seronegative. J is TRBJ2-1 and V is TRBV7-2, with TRBD2 as a possible D gene (6 bases). CDR3 in amino acids: CASSRESQIDNEQFF. For the CDR3, the DNA is TGTGCCAGCAGCCGGGAGAGTCAGATAGACAATGAGCAGTTCTTC.